Detailed here is one TCR beta chain. What this receptor recognizes is not known. Within one base of it there is no much larger clone, and no base qualities were kept. CDR3 length: 12 amino acids, cysteine to phenylalanine. Solely the CDR3 DNA is kept, with 36 bases framed from the first base. Via the germline V gene (reference sequence), CDR1 is SEHNR and CDR2 FQNEAQ. V gives up 6 bases and J gives up 4 bases, and the segment between their germline ends measures 10 bases. The entry originates in a study of OX40 agonist ivuxolimab in advanced cancers. General notes on the study: Ivuxolimab was an agonistic, fully human IgG2 monoclonal antibody directed against OX40 (CD134), a costimulatory receptor. Intravenous ivuxolimab was administered to patients every 2 weeks at six dose levels: 0.01, 0.1, 0.3, 1.5, 3 and 10 mg/kg. Of the 50 to 55 dose-escalation patients, hepatocellular carcinoma was present in around 20, melanoma in about 15, renal cell carcinoma in 9 and head and neck cancer in 9. In the dose-escalation cohort, about four fifths of patients were male, and the mean age was around 60 years with a range of about 23 to 79. Patients were allowed to have had prior anti-PD-1, anti-PD-L1 or anti-CTLA-4 therapy, and less than 45% of the dose-escalation patients had previously received checkpoint inhibitors. Partial responses occurred in three dose-escalation patients, of whom one had hepatocellular carcinoma and two had cutaneous melanoma. The purpose of peripheral TCRbeta sequencing was to test whether ivuxolimab changed TCR sequence diversity and led to clonal T-cell expansion. The paper reports the monotherapy dose-escalation portion (N of about 56 patients) of the phase I ivuxolimab trial. Overall study outcomes, separate from this receptor: In partial responders in the 0.1-3.0 mg/kg groups, normalized peripheral clonal expansion was found to be among the lowest, especially among CD8+ T cells. Low levels of normalized T-cell clonal expansion were also seen in some patients who did not respond. The antigen specificity of the peripheral T cells that underwent clonal expansion was not determined. At doses from 0.1 to 3.0 mg/kg, clonal expansion was seen in both CD4+ and CD8+ blood T cells between baseline and week 6. On average, CD8+ T cells showed more expanded clones than CD4+ T cells after ivuxolimab.

The trial excluded patients who had a history of autoimmune disease or were on systemic immunosuppression. Peripheral blood for TCR sequencing was drawn from every dose cohort at baseline, at cycle 4 day 1 and at cycle 7 day 1. Samples came from an open-label, multicenter, first-in-human phase I dose-escalation trial of ivuxolimab. Adults with locally advanced or metastatic melanoma, renal cell carcinoma, hepatocellular carcinoma or head and neck squamous cell carcinoma were enrolled in the trial. Before TCR sequencing, CD4+ T cells and CD8+ T cells were sorted from peripheral blood as separate populations. Genomic DNA was isolated from the sorted cells so that the TCRbeta CDR3 region could be sequenced. The immunoSEQ Assay was used for sequencing of TCRbeta CDR3 regions. In TCRdb, the immuneACCESS table is reduced to in-frame sequences with V and J assigned. These tables do not hold every clone; where another copy was compared, an unresolved V gene accounts for under half, and the others remain unexplained. This sample has 66,000 or so clones in its table, and about 85% of those were observed once. Less than 5% of the sample belongs to the ten largest clones.

The chain employs TRBV7-9 and TRBJ2-7; TRBD1 is a weak D gene call, 5 bases matching. The sample was CD4+ or CD8+ T cells sorted from blood, taken in a trial of the OX40 agonist ivuxolimab. The source of this sequence is an adult with an advanced solid tumor such as melanoma, head and neck, liver or kidney cancer. The CDR3 protein sequence reads: CASSRYRYEQYF. The nucleotide sequence reads as follows: TGTGCCAGCAGTCGATACAGGTACGAGCAGTACTTC.